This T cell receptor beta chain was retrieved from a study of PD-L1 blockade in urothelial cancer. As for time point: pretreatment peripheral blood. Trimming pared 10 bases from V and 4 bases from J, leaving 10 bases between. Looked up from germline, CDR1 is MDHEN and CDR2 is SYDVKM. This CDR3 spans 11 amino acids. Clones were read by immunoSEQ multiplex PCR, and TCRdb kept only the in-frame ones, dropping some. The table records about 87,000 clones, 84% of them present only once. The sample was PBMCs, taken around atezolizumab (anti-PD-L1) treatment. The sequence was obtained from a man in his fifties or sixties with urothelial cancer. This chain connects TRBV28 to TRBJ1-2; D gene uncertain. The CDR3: CAIGSTYGYTF. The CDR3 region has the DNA TGTGCCATCGGGAGCACCTATGGCTACACCTTC.